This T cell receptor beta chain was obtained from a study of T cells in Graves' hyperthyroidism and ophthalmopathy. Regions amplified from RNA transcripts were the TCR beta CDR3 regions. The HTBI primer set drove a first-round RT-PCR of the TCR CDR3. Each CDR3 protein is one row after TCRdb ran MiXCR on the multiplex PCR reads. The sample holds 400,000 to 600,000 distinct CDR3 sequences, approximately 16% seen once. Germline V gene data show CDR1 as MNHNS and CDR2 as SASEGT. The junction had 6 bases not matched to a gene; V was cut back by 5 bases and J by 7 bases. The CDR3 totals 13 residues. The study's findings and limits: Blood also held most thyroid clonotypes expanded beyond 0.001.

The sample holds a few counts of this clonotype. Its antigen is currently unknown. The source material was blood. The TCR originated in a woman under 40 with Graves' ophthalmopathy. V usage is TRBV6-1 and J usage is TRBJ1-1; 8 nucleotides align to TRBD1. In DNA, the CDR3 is TGTGCCAGCAGTTTATCAGGGGGCATTGAAGCTTTCTTT. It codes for CASSLSGGIEAFF.